The table lists the clone carrying this T cell receptor beta chain with a few counts. Antigen: not known. Researchers prepared the TCRbeta library using unique molecular identifiers, the study reports. TCRdb re-analysed the PCR reads in MiXCR, keeping a single row per CDR3 protein. The repertoire includes some 840,000 distinct CDR3 sequences, roughly 15% of them detected once, and roughly 5% sits in the top ten. The CDR3 has 15 residues. Trimming removed 3 bases from V and 3 bases from J, with 13 bases in between. This entry comes from a study of T-cell reconstitution after alpha-beta-depleted transplantation in children. Findings and limits, study-wide: Surviving recipient T cells and thymic progenitors produced the high day-60 TCRbeta diversity seen in some patients. Diversity and T-cell counts at one year after transplant derived mostly from new T cells.

The V call is TRBV12-3 or TRBV12-4, the J call TRBJ2-3; D unclear. The material was PBMCs, mostly from graft donor cells, obtained 360 days after TCRalphabeta/CD19-depleted stem cell transplant. This TCR was sampled from a male patient younger than 18 who had a stem cell transplant for acute lymphoblastic leukemia, so the T cells may come from the graft donor. The CDR3 spells CASSLSLDQTDTQYF. CDR3 nucleotide sequence: TGTGCCAGCAGTTTGTCCCTCGACCAGACAGATACGCAGTATTTT.